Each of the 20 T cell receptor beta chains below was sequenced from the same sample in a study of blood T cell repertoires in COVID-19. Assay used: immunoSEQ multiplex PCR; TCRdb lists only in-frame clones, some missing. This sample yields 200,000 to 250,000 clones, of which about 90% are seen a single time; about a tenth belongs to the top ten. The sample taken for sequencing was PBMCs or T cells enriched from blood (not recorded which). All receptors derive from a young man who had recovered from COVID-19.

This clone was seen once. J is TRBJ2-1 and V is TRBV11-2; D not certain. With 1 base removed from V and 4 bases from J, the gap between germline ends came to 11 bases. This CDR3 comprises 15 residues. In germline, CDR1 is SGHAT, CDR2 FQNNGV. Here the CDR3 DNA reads TGTGCCAGCAGCTTAGGCCCCCTAGTGTACAATGAGCAGTTCTTC. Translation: CASSLGPLVYNEQFF.

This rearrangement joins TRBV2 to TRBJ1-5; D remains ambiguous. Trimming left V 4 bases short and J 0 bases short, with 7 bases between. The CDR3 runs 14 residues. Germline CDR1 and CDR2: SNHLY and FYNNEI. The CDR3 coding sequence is TGTGCCAGCAGTGCCGAGGTTAGCAATCAGCCCCAGCATTTT. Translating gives CASSAEVSNQPQHF.

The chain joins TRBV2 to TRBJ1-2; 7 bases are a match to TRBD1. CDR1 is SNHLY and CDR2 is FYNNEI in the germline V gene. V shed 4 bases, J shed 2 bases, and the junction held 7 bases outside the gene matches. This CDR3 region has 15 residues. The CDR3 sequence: CASSGLGTVNYGYTF. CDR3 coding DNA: TGTGCCAGCAGTGGTCTTGGGACAGTGAACTATGGCTACACCTTC. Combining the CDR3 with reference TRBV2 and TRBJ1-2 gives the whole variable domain EPEVTQTPSHQVTQMGQEVILRCVPISNHLYFYWYRQILGQKVEFLVSFYNNEISEKSEIFDDQFSVERPDGSNFTLKIRSTKLEDSAMYFCASSGLGTVNYGYTFGSGTRLTVV.

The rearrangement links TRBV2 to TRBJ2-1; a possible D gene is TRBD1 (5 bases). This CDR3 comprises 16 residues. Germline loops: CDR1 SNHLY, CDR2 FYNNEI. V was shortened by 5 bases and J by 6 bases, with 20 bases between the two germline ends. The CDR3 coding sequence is TGTGCCAGCAGTCCTCGGACCCGGACAACGGGCAATGAGCAGTTCTTC. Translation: CASSPRTRTTGNEQFF.

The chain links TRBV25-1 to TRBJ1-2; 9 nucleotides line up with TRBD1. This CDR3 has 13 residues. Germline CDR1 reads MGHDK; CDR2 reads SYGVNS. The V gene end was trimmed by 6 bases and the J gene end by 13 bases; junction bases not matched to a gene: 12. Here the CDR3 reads CASSETGGATCTF. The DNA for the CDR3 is TGTGCCAGCAGCGAAACAGGGGGCGCGACGTGCACCTTC.

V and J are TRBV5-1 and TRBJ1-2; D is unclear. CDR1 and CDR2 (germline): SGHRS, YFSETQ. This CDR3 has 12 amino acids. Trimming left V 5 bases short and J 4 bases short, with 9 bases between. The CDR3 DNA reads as TGCGCCAGCAGAGAAAATAGCTATGGCTACACCTTC. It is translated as CASRENSYGYTF.

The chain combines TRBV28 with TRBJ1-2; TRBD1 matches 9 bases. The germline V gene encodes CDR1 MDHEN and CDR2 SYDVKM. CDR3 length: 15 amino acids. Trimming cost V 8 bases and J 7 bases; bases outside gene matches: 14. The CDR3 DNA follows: TGTGCCAGCGGGCCGGGGACAGGGCAGGTCTCTGGCTACACCTTC. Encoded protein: CASGPGTGQVSGYTF.

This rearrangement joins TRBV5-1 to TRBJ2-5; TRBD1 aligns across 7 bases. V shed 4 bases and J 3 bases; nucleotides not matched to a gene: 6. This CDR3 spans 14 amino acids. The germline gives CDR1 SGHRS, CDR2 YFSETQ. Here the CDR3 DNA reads TGCGCCAGCAGCCCGTGGGACAGAGAAGAGACCCAGTACTTC. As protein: CASSPWDREETQYF.

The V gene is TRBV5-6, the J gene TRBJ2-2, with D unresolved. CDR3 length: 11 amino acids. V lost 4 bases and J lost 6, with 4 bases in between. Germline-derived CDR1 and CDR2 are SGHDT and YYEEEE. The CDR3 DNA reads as TGTGCCAGCAGCCTTTCCGGGGAGCTGTTTTTT. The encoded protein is CASSLSGELFF.

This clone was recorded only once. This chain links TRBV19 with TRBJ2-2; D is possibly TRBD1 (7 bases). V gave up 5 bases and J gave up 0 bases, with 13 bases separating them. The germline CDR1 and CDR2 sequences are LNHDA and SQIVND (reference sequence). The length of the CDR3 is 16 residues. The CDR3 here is CASSSRGTANTGELFF. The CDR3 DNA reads TGTGCCAGTAGTTCCCGCGGGACAGCGAACACCGGGGAGCTGTTTTTT.

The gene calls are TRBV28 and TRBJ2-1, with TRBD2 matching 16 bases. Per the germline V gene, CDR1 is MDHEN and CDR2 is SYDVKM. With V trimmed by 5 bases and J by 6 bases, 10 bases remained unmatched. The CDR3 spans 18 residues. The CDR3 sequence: CASSPGLAGGFGLNEQFF. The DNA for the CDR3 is TGTGCCAGCAGTCCGGGACTAGCGGGAGGGTTTGGGCTCAATGAGCAGTTCTTC. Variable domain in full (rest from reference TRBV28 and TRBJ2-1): DVKVTQSSRYLVKRTGEKVFLECVQDMDHENMFWYRQDPGLGLRLIYFSYDVKMKEKGDIPEGYSVSREKKERFSLILESASTNQTSMYLCASSPGLAGGFGLNEQFFGPGTRLTVL.

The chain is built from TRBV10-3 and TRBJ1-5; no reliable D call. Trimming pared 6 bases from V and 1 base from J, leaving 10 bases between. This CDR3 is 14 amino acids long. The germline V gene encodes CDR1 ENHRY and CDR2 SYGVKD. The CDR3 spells CAISAGESNQPQHF. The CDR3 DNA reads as TGTGCCATCAGCGCCGGGGAGAGCAATCAGCCCCAGCATTTT.

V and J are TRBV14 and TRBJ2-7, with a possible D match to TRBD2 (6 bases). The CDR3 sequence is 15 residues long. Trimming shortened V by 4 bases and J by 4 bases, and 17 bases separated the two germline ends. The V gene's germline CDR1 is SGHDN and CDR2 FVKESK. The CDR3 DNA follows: TGTGCCAGCAGCCTATACGAGCGGACTACTTACGAGCAGTACTTC. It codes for CASSLYERTTYEQYF.

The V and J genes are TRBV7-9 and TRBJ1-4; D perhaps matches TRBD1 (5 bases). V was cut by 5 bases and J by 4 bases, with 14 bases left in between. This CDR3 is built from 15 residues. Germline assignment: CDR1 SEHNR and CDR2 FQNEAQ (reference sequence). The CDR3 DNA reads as TGTGCCAGCAGCCCCCAGGAGGGGTTTAATGAAAAACTGTTTTTT. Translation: CASSPQEGFNEKLFF.

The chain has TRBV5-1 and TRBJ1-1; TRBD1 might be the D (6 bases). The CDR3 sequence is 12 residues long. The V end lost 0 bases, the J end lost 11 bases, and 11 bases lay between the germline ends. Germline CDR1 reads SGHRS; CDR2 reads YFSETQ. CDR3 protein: CASSLEGGGAFF. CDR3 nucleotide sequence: TGCGCCAGCAGCTTGGAAGGGGGAGGGGCTTTCTTT.

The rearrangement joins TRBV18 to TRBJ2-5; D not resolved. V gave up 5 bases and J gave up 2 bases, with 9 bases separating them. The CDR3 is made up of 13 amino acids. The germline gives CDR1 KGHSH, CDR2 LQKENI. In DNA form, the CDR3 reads TGTGCCAGCTCATCTAGTGAACAAGAGACCCAGTACTTC. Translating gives CASSSSEQETQYF.

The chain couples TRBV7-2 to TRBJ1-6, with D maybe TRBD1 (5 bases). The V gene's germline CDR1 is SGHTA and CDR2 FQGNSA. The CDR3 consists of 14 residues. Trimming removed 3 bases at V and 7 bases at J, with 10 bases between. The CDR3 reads CASSFWGVNSPLHF. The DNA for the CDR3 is TGTGCCAGCAGCTTCTGGGGCGTAAATTCACCCCTCCACTTT.

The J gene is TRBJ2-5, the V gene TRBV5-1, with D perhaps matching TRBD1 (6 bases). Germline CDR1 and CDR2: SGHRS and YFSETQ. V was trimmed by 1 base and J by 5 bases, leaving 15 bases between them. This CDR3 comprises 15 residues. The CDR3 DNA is TGCGCCAGCAGCTTGTGGCAGGGGAGTGGGGAGACCCAGTACTTC. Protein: CASSLWQGSGETQYF.

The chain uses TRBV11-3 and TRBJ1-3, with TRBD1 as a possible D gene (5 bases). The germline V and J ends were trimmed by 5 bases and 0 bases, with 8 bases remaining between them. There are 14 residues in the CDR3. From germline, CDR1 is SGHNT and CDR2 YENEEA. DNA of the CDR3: TGTGCCAGCAGCCTAACAGGCTCTGGAAACACCATATATTTT. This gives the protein CASSLTGSGNTIYF.

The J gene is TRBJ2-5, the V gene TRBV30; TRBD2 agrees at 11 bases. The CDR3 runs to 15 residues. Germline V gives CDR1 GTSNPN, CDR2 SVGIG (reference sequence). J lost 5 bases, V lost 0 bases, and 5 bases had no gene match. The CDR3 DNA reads TGTGCCTGGAGTGTACTAGCGGGAGCGGGTGAGACCCAGTACTTC. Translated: CAWSVLAGAGETQYF.